This entry lists 28 T cell receptor beta chains sequenced from one sample in a study of patients and donors after allogeneic stem cell transplantation. TCRdb recomputed calls from the RT-PCR reads with MiXCR, one row per CDR3 protein. The data contain 150,000 to 200,000 distinct CDR3 sequences, approximately 25% of them singletons. What was sequenced was blood, either unsorted or a sorted T cell fraction (not recorded which). These TCRs come from a human donor who was either an allogeneic HSCT recipient or a stem cell or donor lymphocyte infusion donor (not recorded which). It is not recorded whose cells these are; they may come from a transplant donor.

This clonotype was counted a few times. The V call is TRBV3-1, the J call TRBJ1-2; possible D gene TRBD1, 5 bases. Germline CDR1 and CDR2: LGHDT and YNNKEL (reference sequence). The V and J ends lost 0 bases and 5 bases respectively, with 13 bases between them. The CDR3 runs to 15 residues. The CDR3 nucleotides read TGTGCCAGCAGCCAAGACAGGGTCCAGAGGTATGGCTACACCTTC. It is translated as CASSQDRVQRYGYTF.

J is TRBJ2-3 and V is TRBV20-1; 8 nucleotides align to TRBD2. The ends lost 4 bases at V and 6 bases at J; junction bases unmatched: 12. Per the germline V gene, CDR1 is DFQATT and CDR2 is SNEGSKA (reference sequence). The CDR3 has 15 amino acids. In nucleotides, the CDR3 is TGCAGTGCTACCCGGACTAGCCGAGGTGGGGATACGCAGTATTTT. Amino acids: CSATRTSRGGDTQYF.

This clonotype was observed once. The V call is TRBV7-8, the J call TRBJ2-1; 7 nucleotides line up with TRBD1. J lost 6 bases, V lost 6 bases, and 8 bases had no gene match. The CDR3 consists of 14 residues. Germline values: CDR1 SGHVS, CDR2 FQNEAQ. Here the CDR3 DNA reads TGTGCCAGCAGGCCTCACAGGGGCCCCAATGAGCAGTTCTTC. As protein: CASRPHRGPNEQFF.

This clonotype came up many times. The V and J genes are TRBV9 and TRBJ1-2; perhaps TRBD1 as D (5 bases). The germline V gene has CDR1 SGDLS and CDR2 YYNGEE. The CDR3 runs to 12 residues. V lost 0 bases, J lost 8 bases, and 8 bases lay in between. The CDR3 DNA reads as TGTGCCAGCAGCGTAGAGCAGGGAGGCTACACCTTC. As protein: CASSVEQGGYTF.

The chain employs TRBV5-8 and TRBJ1-5, with D possibly being TRBD1 (6 bases). Trimming stripped 4 bases from V and 6 bases from J, with 11 bases between. The CDR3 spans 13 residues. Germline loops: CDR1 SGHTS, CDR2 YDEGEE. The CDR3 DNA reads as TGTGCCAGCAGCCCCTACAGGGTTCAGCCCCAGCATTTT. It is translated as CASSPYRVQPQHF.

This clonotype has a handful of counts. This chain uses TRBV5-1 with TRBJ1-2, with D possibly TRBD1 on 5 matching bases. V gave up 0 bases and J gave up 2 bases, with 20 bases separating them. The CDR3 runs to 18 residues. The V gene's germline CDR1 is SGHRS and CDR2 YFSETQ. The CDR3 sequence is CASSLGSGLQKPNYGYTF. The CDR3 coding sequence is TGCGCCAGCAGCTTGGGGTCGGGACTCCAAAAACCGAACTATGGCTACACCTTC.

This chain connects TRBV20-1 to TRBJ1-1; TRBD1 matches at 7 bases. V lost 6 bases, J lost 4 bases, and 5 bases stayed unmatched. Germline V lookup: CDR1 DFQATT, CDR2 SNEGSKA (reference sequence). This CDR3 spans 12 amino acids. The CDR3 reads CSAQGGGTEAFF. The CDR3 bases are TGCAGTGCCCAGGGGGGGGGCACTGAAGCTTTCTTT.

The V call is TRBV6-2 or TRBV6-3, the J call TRBJ2-1, with a tentative D call TRBD2 (6 bases). The germline V and J ends were trimmed by 2 bases and 4 bases, with 12 bases remaining between them. Per the germline V gene, CDR1 is MNHEY and CDR2 is SVGEGT. The CDR3 is 15 amino acids. The CDR3 DNA is TGTGCCAGCAGTTACCGGGGGACTTTGTACAATGAGCAGTTCTTC. This codes for CASSYRGTLYNEQFF.

V is TRBV6-5 and J is TRBJ1-2; 7 bases fit TRBD1. The CDR3 has 14 residues. The V gene end was trimmed by 6 bases and the J gene end by 6 bases; junction bases not matched to a gene: 10. CDR1 and CDR2 (germline): MNHEY, SVGAGI. Here the CDR3 DNA reads TGTGCCAGCAGCAGGGACAGTACGATCGATGGCTACACCTTC. It encodes CASSRDSTIDGYTF.

This sequence joins TRBV20-1 and TRBJ1-2; D unclear. In germline, CDR1 is DFQATT, CDR2 SNEGSKA (reference sequence). The ends were cut back, 3 bases at V and 3 bases at J, with 14 bases in the middle. The CDR3 totals 14 residues. The CDR3 DNA is TGCAGTGCTAGTTATCTCGACACTGACTATGGCTACACCTTC. This gives the protein CSASYLDTDYGYTF.

This clonotype was observed a handful of times. This chain links TRBV19 with TRBJ2-7; no clear D gene. V lost 3 bases and J 4 bases, leaving 10 bases between the germline ends. Germline-derived CDR1 and CDR2 are LNHDA and SQIVND (reference sequence). The CDR3 covers 13 residues. CDR3 nucleotides: TGTGCCAGTAGTATTGGTTTCGAATACGAGCAGTACTTC. It encodes CASSIGFEYEQYF.

This clonotype appeared a few times. CDR3 loop: CSAHRTGRGNYGYTF. As DNA, the CDR3 is TGCAGTGCGCATCGGACAGGGAGAGGGAACTATGGCTACACCTTC. The chain employs TRBV20-1 and TRBJ1-2, with 8 bases aligning to TRBD1. Germline V lookup: CDR1 DFQATT, CDR2 SNEGSKA (reference sequence). The CDR3 has 15 residues. The V gene end was trimmed by 6 bases and the J gene end by 2 bases; junction bases not matched to a gene: 11.

The chain has TRBV7-2 and TRBJ1-1; 9 bases are shared with TRBD1. The V and J ends lost 3 bases and 4 bases, in that order; junction bases with no gene match: 9. This CDR3 is 16 amino acids long. CDR1 is SGHTA and CDR2 is FQGNSA in the germline V gene. The CDR3 protein is CASSLTGTGLGTEAFF. In DNA, the CDR3 is TGTGCCAGCAGCTTGACCGGGACAGGGTTAGGCACTGAAGCTTTCTTT.

Only a few counts were recorded for this clonotype. The chain couples TRBV7-2 to TRBJ2-1; the D is unclear. Germline lookup yields CDR1 SGHTA and CDR2 FQGNSA. The CDR3 is 18 amino acids. Trimming removed 0 bases at V and 5 bases at J, with 20 bases between. CDR3: CASSLAPRPIDVHNEQFF. DNA for the CDR3: TGTGCCAGCAGCTTAGCCCCCCGGCCCATCGACGTCCACAATGAGCAGTTCTTC.

This chain connects TRBV6-5 to TRBJ2-3, with D perhaps matching TRBD1 or TRBD2 (7 bases each). This CDR3 contains 14 residues. The V end lost 0 bases, the J end lost 9 bases, and 13 bases lay between the germline ends. Looked up from germline, CDR1 is MNHEY and CDR2 is SVGAGI. The CDR3 loop reads CASSYSSRGGTQYF. The CDR3 region has the DNA TGTGCCAGCAGTTACTCGTCCAGGGGGGGAACGCAGTATTTT.

This clonotype was seen only a few times. The V call is TRBV2, the J call TRBJ2-7, with unresolved D. Germline CDR1 is SNHLY and CDR2 is FYNNEI. Trimming removed 5 bases from V and 4 bases from J, with 3 bases in between. This CDR3 region has 10 residues. The CDR3 reads CASSSYEQYF. The CDR3 DNA follows: TGTGCCAGCAGTTCATACGAGCAGTACTTC.

This clonotype has only a few counts. This chain joins TRBV6-5 and TRBJ1-1; TRBD1 might be the D (5 bases). Germline CDR1 reads MNHEY; CDR2 reads SVGAGI. This CDR3 region has 13 residues. The V end was cut by 0 bases, the J end by 10 bases, with 12 bases between. The CDR3 reads CASSYSKQGVAFF. The CDR3 DNA follows: TGTGCCAGCAGTTACTCGAAGCAGGGTGTAGCTTTCTTT.

This clonotype was recorded at least ten times. The chain links TRBV7-9 to TRBJ1-2, with D possibly being TRBD1 (5 bases). This CDR3 contains 14 residues. V was pared by 2 bases and J by 5 bases, with 12 bases between. Germline V gives CDR1 SEHNR, CDR2 FQNEAQ (reference sequence). CDR3 bases: TGTGCCAGCAGCTTATCCTTGGACAATTATGGCTACACCTTC. The encoded protein is CASSLSLDNYGYTF.

This clonotype was counted only a few times. The rearrangement links TRBV5-1 to TRBJ2-1; TRBD2 aligns across 11 bases. The CDR3 is 12 residues long. The germline gives CDR1 SGHRS, CDR2 YFSETQ. Germline trimming cut 8 bases from V and 5 bases from J; bases unmatched to any gene: 0. CDR3 in DNA: TGCGCCAGTAGCGGGGGGGACAATGAGCAGTTCTTC. Amino acid sequence: CASSGGDNEQFF. Variable domain in full (rest from reference TRBV5-1 and TRBJ2-1): KAGVTQTPRYLIKTRGQQVTLSCSPISGHRSVSWYQQTPGQGLQFLFEYFSETQRNKGNFPGRFSGRQFSNSRSEMNVSTLELGDSALYLCASSGGDNEQFFGPGTRLTVL.

This sequence joins TRBV25-1 and TRBJ1-2, with 8 bases lining up with TRBD1. The CDR3 spans 18 residues. CDR1 is MGHDK and CDR2 is SYGVNS in the germline V gene. V was pared by 1 base and J by 1 base, with 11 bases of the junction left unmatched. CDR3 sequence: CASSELVPPGGGNYGYTF. The CDR3 DNA is TGTGCCAGCAGTGAATTAGTCCCTCCAGGGGGCGGTAACTATGGCTACACCTTC.

At least ten counts were recorded for this clonotype. V is TRBV6-5 and J is TRBJ1-2; D possibly corresponds to TRBD1 (5 bases). This CDR3 is built from 14 residues. Looked up from germline, CDR1 is MNHEY and CDR2 is SVGAGI. Trimming left V 0 bases short and J 3 bases short, with 8 bases between. This CDR3 is CASSYSGGDYGYTF. The CDR3 DNA reads as TGTGCCAGCAGTTACTCGGGGGGGGACTATGGCTACACCTTC.

At least ten counts were recorded for this clonotype. CDR3 loop: CSTRQGFSNQPQHF. CDR3 DNA: TGCAGCACGAGACAGGGGTTTAGCAATCAGCCCCAGCATTTT. The chain has TRBV29-1 and TRBJ1-5; the match to TRBD1 covers 8 bases. Germline lookup yields CDR1 SQVTM and CDR2 ANQGSEA. The CDR3 extends over 14 amino acids. Trimming took 8 bases from V and 0 from J; bases not matched to a gene: 6.

The chain combines TRBV29-1 with TRBJ2-2, with 7 positions matching TRBD2. Germline CDR1 and CDR2: SQVTM and ANQGSEA. The CDR3 has 16 residues. The V gene end was trimmed by 3 bases and the J gene end by 0 bases; junction bases not matched to a gene: 7. CDR3 loop: CSVDGLADANTGELFF. In DNA, the CDR3 is TGCAGCGTTGATGGCCTAGCGGACGCGAACACCGGGGAGCTGTTTTTT.

The chain couples TRBV6-6 to TRBJ2-7; TRBD1 agrees at 7 bases. The CDR3 covers 14 residues. With V trimmed by 2 bases and J by 4 bases, 5 bases remained unmatched. Germline V gives CDR1 MNHNY, CDR2 SVGAGI (reference sequence). The CDR3 coding sequence is TGTGCCAGCAGTTACCCGACAGGGCTGTACGAGCAGTACTTC. Protein: CASSYPTGLYEQYF.

The rearrangement links TRBV12-3 or TRBV12-4 to TRBJ2-1; unclear D gene. V lost 6 bases, J lost 1 base, and 16 bases lay in between. The CDR3 extends over 16 amino acids. DNA for the CDR3: TGTGCCAGCAGGCGCCATTTAAGTGCGTCCTACAATGAGCAGTTCTTC. It yields the protein CASRRHLSASYNEQFF.

This clonotype was counted only a few times. In DNA form, the CDR3 reads TGTGCCATCAGTGGGTCTCTGCGGGGGGGATACACAGATACGCAGTATTTT. Encoded protein: CAISGSLRGGYTDTQYF. The chain carries TRBV10-3 and TRBJ2-3, with TRBD2 identical over 9 bases. Germline CDR1 and CDR2: ENHRY and SYGVKD. V lost 4 bases, J lost 2 bases, and 10 bases stayed unmatched. CDR3 length: 17 amino acids.

In this sample, this clonotype turned up many times. The genes are TRBV29-1 and TRBJ1-1; D is possibly TRBD1 (6 bases). Germline CDR1 reads SQVTM; CDR2 reads ANQGSEA. The V and J ends lost 2 bases and 3 bases respectively, with 10 bases between them. CDR3 length: 13 amino acids. The CDR3 coding sequence is TGCAGCGTTGAACGGACAGCATACACTGAAGCTTTCTTT. Translated: CSVERTAYTEAFF.

The rearrangement uses TRBV6-1 and TRBJ2-7; perhaps TRBD1 as D (6 bases). The CDR3 runs to 12 residues. The germline CDR1 and CDR2 sequences are MNHNS and SASEGT. Trimming cost V 7 bases and J 3 bases, with 10 bases left between them. The CDR3 reads CASTGQHYEQYF. The CDR3 DNA sequence: TGTGCCAGCACAGGACAGCACTACGAGCAGTACTTC.